The sequence of this T cell receptor beta chain was determined in a study of blood T cell repertoires in COVID-19. The authors' processing: For nucleated cells, counts were estimated from reference gene primer amplification. The protocol was immunoSEQ multiplex PCR, while the TCRdb copy is restricted to in-frame clones and leaves out a portion. V and J calls and clone size are those listed in that table; D and trimming were worked out from the DNA. The top ten clones hold 25% to 30% of a sample with some 140,000 clones, about four fifths of them seen once. Germline values: CDR1 LNHDA, CDR2 SQIVND (reference sequence). The CDR3 consists of 16 residues. The V segment lost 6 bases and the J segment 0 bases; nucleotides outside the gene matches: 7.

The sample taken for sequencing was peripheral blood. V usage is TRBV19 and J usage is TRBJ1-5; 8 bases agree with TRBD1. This TCR was recovered from a woman aged 60-75 years with acute or convalescent COVID-19. CDR3 protein: CASRETGVNSNQPQHF. In DNA form, the CDR3 reads TGTGCCAGTAGGGAGACAGGGGTTAATAGCAATCAGCCCCAGCATTTT.